This T cell receptor (beta chain) is drawn from a study of shared clonotypes between healthy human individuals. Study-wide results and limits: Only blood samples were collected, and tissue repertoires likely differ.

Concerning this clone itself: Its antigen remains unknown.

Deep-level running was used for the assay. TCRdb keeps only in-frame clones here, not all; method: immunoSEQ multiplex PCR. The sample has about 2 million clones, over 85% seen once. CDR1 KGHSH and CDR2 LQKENI come from the germline V gene. The CDR3 is made up of 15 amino acids. Unmatched junction bases numbered 7, after V lost 4 bases and J lost 4 bases. Terminally differentiated effector memory CD45RA+ cells were excluded from the naive CD8 cells, which were CD45RO-negative and positively selected for CCR7. The donors were all Caucasian adults (living in Nashville, Tennessee). The receptor was isolated from a man younger than 35 in good health. Sequenced: naive CD8+ T cells sorted from blood. The V gene is TRBV18, the J gene TRBJ2-1, with 7 bases matching TRBD1. The CDR3 loop reads CASSQGTVMYNEQFF. In DNA, the CDR3 is TGTGCCAGCTCACAAGGGACAGTTATGTACAATGAGCAGTTCTTC.